This entry features one TCR beta chain sequence. Its antigen is unknown. The length of the CDR3 is 15 residues. Germline V lookup: CDR1 SGDLS, CDR2 YYNGEE. The ends were cut back, 0 bases at V and 5 bases at J, with 15 bases in the middle. The sample belongs to a study of somatic mutations in cytotoxic T cells in rheumatoid arthritis. Across the whole study: In some cases, T-cell populations stained with V beta antibodies were flow-sorted at nearly 100% purity, and these included V beta1+ cells sequenced for TCRB. Findings of the study overall: CD8+ T cells showed clonality that did not differ significantly between patients with rheumatoid arthritis and age-matched healthy controls. TRBV07's slight underrepresentation, observed in rheumatoid arthritis patients, lacked adjustment for multiple comparisons.

TCRdb keeps only in-frame clones here, not all; method: immunoSEQ multiplex PCR. Seen here are approximately 9,600 clones, around four fifths observed once, and the top ten hold about 8%. Material for sequencing was CD8+ T cells sorted from blood. The receptor comes from an adult with rheumatoid arthritis. The chain has TRBV9 and TRBJ2-7; a weak D match, TRBD1 (5 bases). The CDR3, as DNA: TGTGCCAGCAGCGTAGCTGGGCAGGGTAGAAACGAGCAGTACTTC. This codes for CASSVAGQGRNEQYF. Variable domain in full (rest from reference TRBV9 and TRBJ2-7): DSGVTQTPKHLITATGQRVTLRCSPRSGDLSVYWYQQSLDQGLQFLIQYYNGEERAKGNILERFSAQQFPDLHSELNLSSLELGDSALYFCASSVAGQGRNEQYFGPGTRLTVT.